This entry is about one T cell receptor (beta chain). This sample is drawn from a study of spatial heterogeneity in lung cancer. Background on the study: Detected beta-chain sequences consistently exceeded alpha-chain sequences.

Individual TCR cDNA molecules each bore their own unique molecular identifier. In TCRdb, the 5' RACE reads were re-called with MiXCR into one record per CDR3 protein. The sample records around 20,000 distinct CDR3 sequences, over 15% being singletons. This CDR3 region has 15 residues. Germline CDR1 and CDR2: MDHEN and SYDVKM. Trimming removed 4 bases from V and 7 bases from J, with 17 bases in between. Time point in this sample: sample taken at primary tumor resection. The authors sequenced whole RNA from tumor, nontumor lung or frozen PBMC without sorting. Samples came from 65 to 75 TRACERx patients with untreated early-stage lung cancer.

The receptor was derived from a male donor with early-stage non-small cell lung cancer. Sequencing used PBMCs, obtained at surgery. This rearrangement joins TRBV28 to TRBJ1-5; possible D gene TRBD1, 5 bases. The CDR3 spells CASSSSGPVGQPQHF. The CDR3 DNA follows: TGTGCCAGCAGTTCATCAGGGCCCGTGGGGCAGCCCCAGCATTTT.